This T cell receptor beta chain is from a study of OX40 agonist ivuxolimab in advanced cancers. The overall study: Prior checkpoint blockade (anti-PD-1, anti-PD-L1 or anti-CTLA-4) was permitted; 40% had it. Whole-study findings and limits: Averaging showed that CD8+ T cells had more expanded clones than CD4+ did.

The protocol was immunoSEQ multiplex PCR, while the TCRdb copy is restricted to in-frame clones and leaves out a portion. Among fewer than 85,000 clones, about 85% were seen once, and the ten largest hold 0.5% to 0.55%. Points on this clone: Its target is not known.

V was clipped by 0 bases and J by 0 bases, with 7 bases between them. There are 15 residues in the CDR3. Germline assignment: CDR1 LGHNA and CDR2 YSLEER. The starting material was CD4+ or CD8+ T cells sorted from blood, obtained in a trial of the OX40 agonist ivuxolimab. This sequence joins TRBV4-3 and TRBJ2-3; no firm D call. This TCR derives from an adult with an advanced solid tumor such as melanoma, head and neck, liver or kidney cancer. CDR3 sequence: CASSQDSSSTDTQYF. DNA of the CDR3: TGCGCCAGCAGCCAAGATAGTTCGAGCACAGATACGCAGTATTTT.